The rows below give T cell receptor beta chains drawn from one sample of a study of blood T cell repertoires in COVID-19. The repertoire was sequenced with immunoSEQ multiplex PCR; TCRdb's copy has only in-frame clones and lacks some. The profile shows around 270,000 clones, 88% of them singletons. Sequencing used PBMCs or T cells enriched from blood (not recorded which). The receptors come from a woman aged 40 to 50 who had been exposed to COVID-19. Each CDR3 is given with its conserved first and last residue. The order of the fields is CDR3 DNA, CDR3 protein, clone size, D gene, J gene, V gene. A D gene is named only where the DNA matches it firmly. Rows may omit the clone size; those that give it use once, few, many or a size class.

DNA: TGTGCCAGCAGAACTGGACAGAGGTTTGCTGAAGCTTTCTTT
CDR3: CASRTGQRFAEAFF
size: -
D: -
J: TRBJ1-1
V: TRBV11-2

DNA: TGTGCCATCATTCGTGCCGACAGGGGCAATCAGCCCCAGCATTTT
CDR3: CAIIRADRGNQPQHF
size: -
D: TRBD1
J: TRBJ1-5
V: TRBV6-5

DNA: TGTGCCAGCAGTTTAAGGCACAGGGGTTGGGGAGAACAAGAGACCCAGTACTTC
CDR3: CASSLRHRGWGEQETQYF
size: -
D: TRBD1
J: TRBJ2-5
V: TRBV28

DNA: TGTGCCAGCAGCCAAACGGACATCGGGGGCTACACCTTC
CDR3: CASSQTDIGGYTF
size: -
D: -
J: TRBJ1-2
V: TRBV14

DNA: TGTGCTAGTGGTTTGGGACAGGGTAATTCACCCCTCCACTTT
CDR3: CASGLGQGNSPLHF
size: -
D: TRBD1
J: TRBJ1-6
V: TRBV12-5

DNA: TGTGCCAGTAGTCAGGGAGGGGGAGATACGCAGTATTTT
CDR3: CASSQGGGDTQYF
size: -
D: -
J: TRBJ2-3
V: TRBV19

DNA: TGCAGCGTTGAAGCCTCTAGGGGGATAGGCACTGAAGCTTTCTTT
CDR3: CSVEASRGIGTEAFF
size: once
D: -
J: TRBJ1-1
V: TRBV29-1

DNA: TGTGCCTGGAGCGAGCCCCTACCCGAAGCTTTCTTT
CDR3: CAWSEPLPEAFF
size: -
D: -
J: TRBJ1-1
V: TRBV30

DNA: TGTGCCAGCAGCTCCCGGGACAGGGTAACGGCTGGAAACACCATATATTTT
CDR3: CASSSRDRVTAGNTIYF
size: -
D: TRBD1
J: TRBJ1-3
V: TRBV7-8

DNA: TGTGCCAGCAGCTTGGGCTGGGCAGGGCCGTCGGGTGGCTACACCTTC
CDR3: CASSLGWAGPSGGYTF
size: few
D: -
J: TRBJ1-2
V: TRBV5-5

DNA: TGTGCCAGCAGCTTAGCCCGGGGAGATCAGCCCCAGCATTTT
CDR3: CASSLARGDQPQHF
size: once
D: -
J: TRBJ1-5
V: TRBV7-2

DNA: TGCGCCAGCTATCAGACAGGGCCTACCCCTTTAAACTACGAGCAGTACTTC
CDR3: CASYQTGPTPLNYEQYF
size: -
D: TRBD1
J: TRBJ2-7
V: TRBV10-1

DNA: TGTGCCAGCAGCTTAGTTGGTGACAGGGCAGATACGCAGTATTTT
CDR3: CASSLVGDRADTQYF
size: few
D: TRBD1
J: TRBJ2-3
V: TRBV7-2

DNA: TGTGCCAGCACTGACTTCTCAGGGGGCCTCCATAGTGGCTACACCTTC
CDR3: CASTDFSGGLHSGYTF
size: -
D: TRBD1
J: TRBJ1-2
V: TRBV28

DNA: TGTGCCAGCAGTGCGGAACCGACGGTAGGGGACAGGGGTTACGAGCAGTACTTC
CDR3: CASSAEPTVGDRGYEQYF
size: -
D: TRBD1
J: TRBJ2-7
V: TRBV6-1

DNA: TGTGCCAGCAGTTCCCTAGCGGGGTACAATGAGCAGTTCTTC
CDR3: CASSSLAGYNEQFF
size: -
D: TRBD2
J: TRBJ2-1
V: TRBV27

DNA: TGTGCCAGCAGCTGGGACAGGTTTGGGTATGGCTACACCTTC
CDR3: CASSWDRFGYGYTF
size: few
D: TRBD1
J: TRBJ1-2
V: TRBV5-5

DNA: TGTGCCAGCAGCTTTTCAGGATACATGAACACTGAAGCTTTCTTT
CDR3: CASSFSGYMNTEAFF
size: -
D: -
J: TRBJ1-1
V: TRBV7-2

DNA: TGTGCCAGTAGATGGGGACAGGGCCCGTATAGCAATCAGCCCCAGCATTTT
CDR3: CASRWGQGPYSNQPQHF
size: -
D: TRBD1
J: TRBJ1-5
V: TRBV19

DNA: TGTGCCAGCAGTGAAAGGGGAGGGGCAGGAGGCAATCAGCCCCAGCATTTT
CDR3: CASSERGGAGGNQPQHF
size: many
D: -
J: TRBJ1-5
V: TRBV25-1

DNA: TGCGCCAGTCGGATTACAGGGGCCAGCACAGATACGCAGTATTTT
CDR3: CASRITGASTDTQYF
size: -
D: TRBD1
J: TRBJ2-3
V: TRBV5-1

DNA: TGTGCCTGGACGTACAAGGGAGGACAGCCCCAGCATTTT
CDR3: CAWTYKGGQPQHF
size: -
D: -
J: TRBJ1-5
V: TRBV30

DNA: TGTGCCAGCAGTTTTGTTTCCGGCGAGCAGTACTTC
CDR3: CASSFVSGEQYF
size: -
D: -
J: TRBJ2-7
V: TRBV12-3/TRBV12-4

DNA: TGCGCCAGCAGCCAAGTTGGAGGACGGTTGTACAATGAGCAGTTCTTC
CDR3: CASSQVGGRLYNEQFF
size: -
D: -
J: TRBJ2-1
V: TRBV4-3

DNA: TGTGCCAGCAGCTCGCGTCAAGGGGTAACTAATGAAAAACTGTTTTTT
CDR3: CASSSRQGVTNEKLFF
size: -
D: -
J: TRBJ1-4
V: TRBV7-9

DNA: TGTGCCAGTAGTTTCCGACAGGGAAGGAATGAAAAACTGTTTTTT
CDR3: CASSFRQGRNEKLFF
size: -
D: TRBD1
J: TRBJ1-4
V: TRBV19

DNA: TGTGCCAGCACGGGACAGGGAACACTCAGGGAAGGGCAGTACTTC
CDR3: CASTGQGTLREGQYF
size: -
D: TRBD1
J: TRBJ2-7
V: TRBV28

DNA: TGTGCCACCAGTGAACCAGGGGGCGGAGAGACCCAGTACTTC
CDR3: CATSEPGGGETQYF
size: -
D: TRBD1
J: TRBJ2-5
V: TRBV24-1

DNA: TGTGCCAGCAGTGAAGACAGGGTGACTCTAGGTCAGCCCCAGCATTTT
CDR3: CASSEDRVTLGQPQHF
size: -
D: -
J: TRBJ1-5
V: TRBV6-1

DNA: TGTGCCAGCAGGCGCAGGGAGGTAGATTATGGCTACACCTTC
CDR3: CASRRREVDYGYTF
size: once
D: -
J: TRBJ1-2
V: TRBV6-5

DNA: TGTGCCAGCAACCCGGTCCAAGATTTATTCACTGAAGCTTTCTTT
CDR3: CASNPVQDLFTEAFF
size: -
D: -
J: TRBJ1-1
V: TRBV7-9

DNA: TGTGCCAGCAGCTTTTGGGACAGGTCCTACGAGCAGTACTTC
CDR3: CASSFWDRSYEQYF
size: -
D: -
J: TRBJ2-7
V: TRBV12-1

DNA: TGCAGTGTTCCGGACAGGGGGGAAGCCACCTTC
CDR3: CSVPDRGEATF
size: once
D: TRBD1
J: TRBJ1-2
V: TRBV20-1

DNA: TGTGCCAGCAGCTCAGCGGGACAGGGTCGGGGGACCCAGTACTTC
CDR3: CASSSAGQGRGTQYF
size: -
D: TRBD1
J: TRBJ2-5
V: TRBV7-6

DNA: TGCGCCAGCAGTGTAGCAGGGAGGGGGACAGATACGCAGTATTTT
CDR3: CASSVAGRGTDTQYF
size: once
D: -
J: TRBJ2-3
V: TRBV10-2

DNA: TGTGCCAGCAGCGTAGAAGGATCAGGGGCCTATGGCTACACCTTC
CDR3: CASSVEGSGAYGYTF
size: few
D: -
J: TRBJ1-2
V: TRBV9

DNA: TGTGCCAGCAGCTCATGGGGGCCTAGCGGGAGCTCCTACGAGCAGTACTTC
CDR3: CASSSWGPSGSSYEQYF
size: -
D: TRBD2
J: TRBJ2-7
V: TRBV7-8

DNA: TGCGCCAGCAGCCAAGATAGGGGGGGTAGCACAGATACGCAGTATTTT
CDR3: CASSQDRGGSTDTQYF
size: -
D: -
J: TRBJ2-3
V: TRBV4-3

DNA: TGTGCCAGCAGCCGGAGACAGGGGTTATCTTCAGATACGCAGTATTTT
CDR3: CASSRRQGLSSDTQYF
size: -
D: TRBD1
J: TRBJ2-3
V: TRBV3-1/TRBV3-2

DNA: TGTGCCAGTAGTATTTTGGGGGCGCAGACTGAAGCTTTCTTT
CDR3: CASSILGAQTEAFF
size: few
D: -
J: TRBJ1-1
V: TRBV19

DNA: TGTGCCAGCAGCGTAGCCCGGACAGGGTCTGGAAACACCATATATTTT
CDR3: CASSVARTGSGNTIYF
size: -
D: TRBD1
J: TRBJ1-3
V: TRBV9

DNA: TGCAGCGCGCTCAGGTCCTACTATGGCTACACCTTC
CDR3: CSALRSYYGYTF
size: -
D: -
J: TRBJ1-2
V: TRBV29-1

DNA: TGTGCCATCAGTAAGGGACCATCCCAGGGAGGGACTGAAGCTTTCTTT
CDR3: CAISKGPSQGGTEAFF
size: -
D: -
J: TRBJ1-1
V: TRBV10-3

DNA: TGTGCCAGCAGCAAACCGGACTTTAATGGGGTTGTAGCTTTCTTT
CDR3: CASSKPDFNGVVAFF
size: -
D: -
J: TRBJ1-1
V: TRBV21-1

DNA: TGTGCCAGCAGCCTCATCTTGAGTGGAGGGTCGACACCCCTCCACTTT
CDR3: CASSLILSGGSTPLHF
size: once
D: -
J: TRBJ1-6
V: TRBV5-4

DNA: TGTGCCAGCACCACGAGCCCGACAGGGGATCAGCCCCAGCATTTT
CDR3: CASTTSPTGDQPQHF
size: -
D: TRBD1
J: TRBJ1-5
V: TRBV9

DNA: TGTGCCAGCAGTCTTGGGACAGGGCCCTCCGATGGGATCACCGGGGAGCTGTTTTTT
CDR3: CASSLGTGPSDGITGELFF
size: -
D: TRBD1
J: TRBJ2-2
V: TRBV6-4

DNA: TGTGCCAGCAGTCCCCCTGGCGGGGCCAACGTCCTGACTTTC
CDR3: CASSPPGGANVLTF
size: -
D: -
J: TRBJ2-6
V: TRBV28

DNA: TGTGCCAGCAGCCCTTTTTCTAGCTACAATGAGCAGTTCTTC
CDR3: CASSPFSSYNEQFF
size: -
D: -
J: TRBJ2-1
V: TRBV7-2

DNA: TGTGCCAGCAGCCAAGGCCTCGGTTTAAGACTAGCGGGTGAGCAGTTCTTC
CDR3: CASSQGLGLRLAGEQFF
size: -
D: TRBD2
J: TRBJ2-1
V: TRBV3-1/TRBV3-2

DNA: TGTGCCAGCAGCTTAACCTGGGGAGGGTATGAGCAGTTCTTC
CDR3: CASSLTWGGYEQFF
size: -
D: TRBD2
J: TRBJ2-1
V: TRBV7-3

DNA: TGTGCCAGCAGCCGGGACACAGGGAGTCTCTACGAGCAGTACTTC
CDR3: CASSRDTGSLYEQYF
size: few
D: -
J: TRBJ2-7
V: TRBV4-2

DNA: TGTGCCAGAAGGGGGGGGCAGGATCATAACTATGGCTACACCTTC
CDR3: CARRGGQDHNYGYTF
size: -
D: -
J: TRBJ1-2
V: TRBV21-1

DNA: TGTGCCAGCAGCTTAGCGCTGGGGACTAGCATCCCAGATACGCAGTATTTT
CDR3: CASSLALGTSIPDTQYF
size: -
D: TRBD2
J: TRBJ2-3
V: TRBV7-9